This TCR beta chain was profiled in a study of cytomegalovirus exposure and HLA in healthy donors. Findings and caveats of the study: Cytomegalovirus status was reportedly diagnosed by the classifier with high sensitivity and specificity. Many donors carried some public TCRs, although rarity characterized most TCR sequences.

Only in-frame clones appear in the TCRdb table, and some are missing; sequencing was by immunoSEQ multiplex PCR. The data contain 68,000 or so clones, around 90% of them singletons. With respect to this clone: Its antigen is unknown.

CDR3 size: 17 residues. Germline V CDR1 and CDR2: SGHTA, FQGNSA. The junction had 12 bases not matched to a gene; V was cut back by 5 bases and J by 8 bases. The chain links TRBV7-2 to TRBJ2-4; 13 bases are a match to TRBD2. Sequencing used PBMCs. The sequence came from a man aged 18 to 29 in good health and CMV-seronegative. The CDR3 loop reads CASSPALAGGPRDIQYF. CDR3 bases: TGTGCCAGCAGCCCGGCACTAGCGGGAGGGCCTAGAGACATTCAGTACTTC.